The clone carrying this TCR beta chain was counted between two and nine times. Other DNA sequences in this sample translate to the same CDR3. The record originates from a study of control samples from healthy donors and cancer patients. The CDR3 is made up of 14 amino acids. Unmatched junction bases numbered 0, after V lost 2 bases and J lost 3 bases. In germline, CDR1 is MRHNA, CDR2 SNTAGT. The repertoire was sequenced with immunoSEQ multiplex PCR; TCRdb's copy has only in-frame clones and lacks some. Here the sample spans about 170,000 clones, roughly 89% being singletons. The rearrangement links TRBV6-4 to TRBJ2-1, with TRBD1 matching over 8 bases. Sequencing used blood. This clonotype originated in a woman aged 25 to 39 in good health. In DNA, the CDR3 is TGTGCCAGCAGTGACGGGACAGGCTACAATGAGCAGTTCTTC. The encoded protein is CASSDGTGYNEQFF.